This TCR beta chain was captured in a study of T cell changes during pregnancy in multiple sclerosis. Deletions cut 0 bases from V and 5 bases from J, with 10 bases between. The CDR3 runs 14 residues. Only in-frame clones appear in the TCRdb table, and some are missing; sequencing was by immunoSEQ multiplex PCR. The data hold some 55,000 clones, with 80% to 90% observed a single time. This clonotype originated in a human donor whose cells served as feeder cells for cultures in a pregnancy study. The material sequenced was peripheral blood from another person, used as feeder cells. The V and J genes are TRBV6-7 and TRBJ1-2; D ambiguous. TRBV6-7 is reported as an ORF; its role is uncertain. CDR3 region: CASSYSPHKYGYTF. The DNA for the CDR3 is TGTGCCAGCAGTTACTCCCCTCACAAATATGGCTACACCTTC.